Included here is one T cell receptor beta chain sequence, with context. The length of the CDR3 is 16 residues. Germline lookup yields CDR1 MGHRA and CDR2 YSYEKL. V trimming: 4 bases; J trimming: 8 bases; junction bases outside the gene matches: 10. Profiling relied on immunoSEQ multiplex PCR, and the TCRdb table lists in-frame clones only, not all of them. The sample includes roughly 200,000 clones, roughly nine tenths seen only once; the top ten take approximately 1.6%. The data originate from a study of T cell responses to AZD1222 COVID-19 vaccine. The source of this sequence is an adult who received the AZD1222 COVID-19 vaccine. This chain uses TRBV4-1 with TRBJ1-6, with 8 bases fitting TRBD1. The sequencing here drew on peripheral blood, taken 28 days after the second AZD1222 dose. In DNA form, the CDR3 reads TGCGCCAGCAGCCTCGAAAGGACAGGGACATATTCACCCCTCCACTTT. Translated, it gives CASSLERTGTYSPLHF.